This passage covers 9 T cell receptor beta chains from one sample sequenced in a study of beta chain features in type 1 diabetes. The isolated RNA, all of it, was reverse transcribed, so expressed TCRB transcripts were what got sequenced. Only in-frame clones appear in the TCRdb table, and some are missing; sequencing was by immunoSEQ multiplex PCR. Among 200,000 to 250,000 clones, around a quarter were seen once, and the ten largest hold approximately 4%. Sequenced material: central memory CD4+ T cells from blood. The receptors were sampled from a man aged 25 to 45 in good health.

This clone was counted between two and nine times. The CDR3 protein is CASRDRSEGEQFF. CDR3 nucleotides: TGTGCCAGCAGGGACAGGTCGGAGGGCGAGCAGTTCTTC. The genes are TRBV6-5 and TRBJ2-1, with D tentatively TRBD1 (7 bases). Germline V gives CDR1 MNHEY, CDR2 SVGAGI. The CDR3 sequence is 13 residues long. Trimming took 6 bases from V and 10 from J, leaving 16 bases between them.

A note on this clone: Distinct nucleotide sequences in the sample also encode this CDR3. This chain uses TRBV29-1 with TRBJ1-2; D is possibly TRBD1 (6 bases). Germline V CDR1 and CDR2: SQVTM, ANQGSEA. V lost 7 bases and J 7 bases, leaving 16 bases between the germline ends. There are 12 residues in the CDR3. The CDR3 is CSGSTGKGGYTF. The DNA for the CDR3 is TGCAGCGGGTCCACAGGGAAGGGTGGCTACACCTTC.

In its sample, this clone was seen a few times. Within the sample, other DNA sequences also encode this same CDR3. The chain carries TRBV15 and TRBJ1-5; D gene ambiguous. There are 12 residues in the CDR3. The V gene lost 2 bases and the J gene lost 4 bases, with 3 bases spanning the gap. The V gene's germline CDR1 is LNHNV and CDR2 YYDKDF (reference sequence). The CDR3: CATSRPNQPQHF. The CDR3 region has the DNA TGTGCCACCAGCAGACCAAATCAGCCCCAGCATTTT.

This clone was detected only a few times. CDR3 residues: CASSVQGYEQYF. The CDR3 DNA sequence: TGTGCCAGCAGCGTACAGGGGTACGAGCAGTACTTC. The rearrangement links TRBV16 to TRBJ2-7; 7 bases agree with TRBD1. V lost 5 bases, J lost 4 bases, and 2 bases stayed unmatched. This CDR3 has 12 residues. Looked up from germline, CDR1 is KGHSY and CDR2 is FQNENV.

This clone appeared a single time. This chain connects TRBV6-5 to TRBJ2-3; 10 bases fit TRBD2. Germline-derived CDR1 and CDR2 are MNHEY and SVGAGI. The V and J ends lost 8 bases and 4 bases, in that order; junction bases with no gene match: 6. The CDR3 totals 14 residues. As DNA, the CDR3 is TGTGCCAGCCGCGAGCGGGGGGGCCCAGATACGCAGTATTTT. Translating gives CASRERGGPDTQYF.

This chain links TRBV18 with TRBJ1-5; no reliable D call. The V gene lost 0 bases and the J gene lost 0 bases, with 3 bases spanning the gap. Germline V gene lookup returns CDR1 KGHSH and CDR2 LQKENI. There are 14 residues in the CDR3. CDR3 sequence: CASSPPNSNQPQHF. The CDR3, as DNA: TGTGCCAGCTCACCACCGAATAGCAATCAGCCCCAGCATTTT.

This clone was seen a single time. The gene calls are TRBV6-1 and TRBJ2-7, with D possibly being TRBD2 (7 bases). Germline V gives CDR1 MNHNS, CDR2 SASEGT. The CDR3 totals 14 residues. V was shortened by 10 bases and J by 3 bases, with 19 bases between the two germline ends. This CDR3 is CATRRGALDYEQYF. The CDR3 region has the DNA TGTGCCACCCGTCGGGGGGCCCTAGACTACGAGCAGTACTTC.

This clone was counted a single time. Within the sample, other DNA sequences also encode this same CDR3. The chain is built from TRBV7-2 and TRBJ2-3; TRBD2 matches at 13 bases. J was trimmed by 3 bases and V by 1 base; bases with no gene match: 1. The CDR3 loop spans 16 amino acids. Germline loops: CDR1 SGHTA, CDR2 FQGNSA. CDR3 coding DNA: TGTGCCAGCAGCTTAGGGGGACTAGCGGGAACAGATACGCAGTATTTT. It codes for CASSLGGLAGTDTQYF. Looking up the rest from reference TRBV7-2 and TRBJ2-3 gives the full variable domain: GAGVSQSPSNKVTEKGKDVELRCDPISGHTALYWYRQSLGQGLEFLIYFQGNSAPDKSGLPSDRFSAERTGGSVSTLTIQRTQQEDSAVYLCASSLGGLAGTDTQYFGPGTRLTVL.

This clone was seen a few times. The CDR3 protein is CASSPIGWTYEQYF. CDR3 in DNA: TGTGCCAGCTCACCAATAGGGTGGACTTACGAGCAGTACTTC. The J gene is TRBJ2-7, the V gene TRBV18; D might be TRBD2 (5 bases). CDR1 and CDR2 (germline): KGHSH, LQKENI. Trimming left V 2 bases short and J 4 bases short, with 12 bases between. CDR3 size: 14 residues.